This TCR beta chain was found in a study of blood T cell repertoires in COVID-19. TCRdb's table, derived via immunoSEQ multiplex PCR, lists solely in-frame clones and lacks some. This table holds approximately 230,000 clones, around nine tenths found once. V lost 0 bases to trimming and J lost 5 bases; unmatched junction nucleotides: 4. Germline-derived CDR1 and CDR2 are SGHRS and YFSETQ. The CDR3 spans 14 residues. The sequenced sample consisted of PBMCs or T cells enriched from blood (not recorded which). The rearrangement links TRBV5-1 to TRBJ2-5; TRBD1 agrees at 7 bases. The sequence was collected from a woman aged 18-29 years who had recovered from COVID-19. The CDR3 sequence: CASSLDRGSETQYF. The CDR3 DNA reads as TGCGCCAGCAGCTTGGACAGGGGATCGGAGACCCAGTACTTC.